Sequencing of this T cell receptor beta chain was carried out in a study of blood T cell repertoires in COVID-19. Across the study: Specimens from acute and convalescent COVID-19 originated in the United States, Italy and Spain. The analysed material was cDNA or gDNA that came from T cells, B-cell-depleted T cells, or PBMCs.

Measured with immunoSEQ multiplex PCR; TCRdb has only the in-frame clones, and not every one. Of approximately 300,000 clones in the sample, around 90% are singletons; the top ten hold approximately 5%. Germline V CDR1 and CDR2: SGHRS, YFSETQ. V was shortened by 0 bases and J by 1 base, with 14 bases between the two germline ends. The CDR3 extends over 16 amino acids. The study recruited people aged 18 to 89 years across about two dozen US areas. Resolution of symptoms, clearance, or two negative PCRs was present in recovered Cohort 3 donors. This chain connects TRBV5-1 to TRBJ2-7; maybe TRBD2 (5 bases). Sequenced sample: PBMCs or T cells enriched from blood (not recorded which). This TCR derives from a man between 60 and 70 years old who had recovered from COVID-19. DNA of the CDR3: TGCGCCAGCAGCTTGGGGGCTGGAGGCAGTTCCTACGAGCAGTACTTC. Its translation: CASSLGAGGSSYEQYF.